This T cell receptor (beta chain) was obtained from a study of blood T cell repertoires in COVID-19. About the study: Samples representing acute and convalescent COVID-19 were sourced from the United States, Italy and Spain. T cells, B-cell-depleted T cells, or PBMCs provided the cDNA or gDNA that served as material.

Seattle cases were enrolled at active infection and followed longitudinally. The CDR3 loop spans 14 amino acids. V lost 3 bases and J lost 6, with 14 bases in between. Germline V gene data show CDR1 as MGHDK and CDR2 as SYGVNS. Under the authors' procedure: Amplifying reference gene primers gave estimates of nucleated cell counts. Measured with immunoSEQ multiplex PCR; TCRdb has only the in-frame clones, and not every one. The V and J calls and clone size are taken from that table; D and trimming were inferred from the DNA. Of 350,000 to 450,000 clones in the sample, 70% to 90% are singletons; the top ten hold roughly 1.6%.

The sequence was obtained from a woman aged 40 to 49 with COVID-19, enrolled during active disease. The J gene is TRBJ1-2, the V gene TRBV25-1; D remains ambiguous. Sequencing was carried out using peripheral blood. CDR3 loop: CASSELSSYHGYTF. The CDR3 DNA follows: TGTGCCAGCAGTGAGTTATCCAGTTACCATGGCTACACCTTC.